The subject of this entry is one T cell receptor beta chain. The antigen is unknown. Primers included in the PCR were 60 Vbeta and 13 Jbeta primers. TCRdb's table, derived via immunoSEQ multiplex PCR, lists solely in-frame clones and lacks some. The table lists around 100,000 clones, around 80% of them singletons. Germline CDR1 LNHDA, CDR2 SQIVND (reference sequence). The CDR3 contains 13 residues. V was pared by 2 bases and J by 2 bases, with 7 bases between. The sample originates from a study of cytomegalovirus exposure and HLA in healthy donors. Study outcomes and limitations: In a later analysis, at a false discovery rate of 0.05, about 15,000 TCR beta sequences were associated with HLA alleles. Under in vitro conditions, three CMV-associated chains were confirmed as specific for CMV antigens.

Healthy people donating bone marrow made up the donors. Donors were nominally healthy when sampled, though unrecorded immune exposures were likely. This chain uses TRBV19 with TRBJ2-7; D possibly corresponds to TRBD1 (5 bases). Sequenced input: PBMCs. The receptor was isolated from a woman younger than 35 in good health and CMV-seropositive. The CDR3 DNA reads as TGTGCCAGTAGTATATCACAGGCCTACGAGCAGTACTTC. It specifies CASSISQAYEQYF.